This passage covers 13 T cell receptor delta chains from one sample sequenced in a study of gamma-delta T cells after stem cell transplantation. TCRdb called clones anew from the RT-PCR reads with CATT. The sample lists 1,400 or so delta-chain clones, roughly 5.3% occurring once. The material sequenced was gamma-delta T cells. These receptors were collected from a human donor. It is not recorded whose cells these are; they may come from a transplant donor.

By its share, this clone is large. This specimen includes other DNA sequences encoding the same CDR3. The rearrangement links TRDV2 to TRDJ1; 9 bases map to TRDD3. V was clipped by 0 bases and J by 4 bases; unmatched bases: 14. The CDR3 totals 18 residues. The germline CDR1 and CDR2 sequences are GEAIGNYY and EKD. CDR3 nucleotides: TGTGCCTGTGACACCGTGAGGGGGCACTGGGGGACCTACGATAAACTCATCTTT. Amino acid sequence: CACDTVRGHWGTYDKLIF.

About this clone itself: A far more abundant clone sits one base away, making this likely a read error. Other DNA sequences in the same sample also yield this CDR3. The chain has TRDV2 and TRDJ1; 13 nucleotides line up with TRDD3. The CDR3 runs 19 residues. Germline V CDR1 and CDR2: GEAIGNYY, EKD. The CDR3 nucleotides read TGTGCCTGTGACATCCTACTGGGGGATACGCCTTCGAACACCGATAAGCTCATCTTT. It specifies CACDILLGDTPSNTDKLIF.

This clone was counted only a few times. TCRdb's listed protein matches a much larger clone and diverges from this DNA's translation at residue 8, likely through a read error; the protein shown comes from the DNA. V gene TRDV2 combines with J gene TRDJ1; 7 bases are a match to TRDD3. This CDR3 region has 13 residues. CDR1 is GEAIGNYY, CDR2 EKD, per germline. V gave up 4 bases and J gave up 5 bases; unmatched junction bases: 6. The DNA of the CDR3 is TGTGCCTGTGATTTACTGGGGAGGGATAAACTCATCTTT. Its translation: CACDLLGRDKLIF.

The table lists this clone with a few counts. This likely reflects a read error, since a far larger clone is one base away. This chain connects TRDV2 to TRDJ1; D perhaps matches TRDD3 (6 bases). Germline V gene sequence: CDR1 GEAIGNYY, CDR2 EKD. The CDR3 sequence is 23 residues long. Trimming removed 0 bases at V and 5 bases at J, with 39 bases between. The CDR3 reads CACDTVGTSGWGLRETQTDKLIF. The CDR3 DNA is TGTGCCTGTGACACCGTTGGCACGTCGGGCTGGGGTCTGCGGGAAACCCAGACAGATAAACTCATCTTT.

This clone was seen more than once but under ten times. With only one base between it and a far larger clone, this is likely a read error. Other DNA variants within this sample encode the same CDR3. This chain joins TRDV2 and TRDJ1; D tentatively fits TRDD1 or TRDD3 (5 bases each). The ends were cut back, 4 bases at V and 3 bases at J, with 14 bases in the middle. Germline CDR1 and CDR2: GEAIGNYY and EKD. CDR3 length equals 14 residues. In nucleotides, the CDR3 is TGTGCCTGTGATCAAATACTGGACGCCGATAAACTCATCTTT. It is translated as CACDQILDADKLIF.

The CDR3 DNA is TGTGCCTGTAACGTACTGGGGGATACCCCCGATAAACTCATCTTT. Translation gives CACNVLGDTPDKLIF. The rearrangement links TRDV2 to TRDJ1; 12 bases line up with TRDD3. J was trimmed by 3 bases and V by 6 bases; bases with no gene match: 7. CDR1 is GEAIGNYY, CDR2 EKD, per germline. The CDR3 spans 15 residues.

This clone has a handful of counts. This DNA translates differently at residue 10 from the TCRdb protein, which is that of a much larger clone; a read error is likely, and the protein shown is the DNA's own translation. This chain uses TRDV2 with TRDJ1; the match to TRDD3 covers 11 bases. The V segment lost 4 bases and the J segment 2 bases; nucleotides outside the gene matches: 8. Germline assignment: CDR1 GEAIGNYY and CDR2 EKD. The CDR3 has 16 residues. CDR3 in amino acids: CACEGLGDTWTDKLIF. CDR3 bases: TGTGCCTGTGAAGGGTTGGGGGATACGTGGACCGATAAACTCATCTTT.

By share of the sample, this clone is large. This CDR3 reads CACDTASRLGVYTDKLIF. The CDR3 DNA sequence: TGTGCCTGTGACACCGCATCACGTCTGGGGGTCTACACCGATAAACTCATCTTT. V is TRDV2 and J is TRDJ1, with TRDD3 matching over 7 bases. The CDR3 extends over 18 amino acids. The ends lost 0 bases at V and 0 bases at J; junction bases unmatched: 12. Germline CDR1 reads GEAIGNYY; CDR2 reads EKD.

The table lists this clone with a few counts. This DNA's translation differs at residue 4 from TCRdb's protein, which comes from a much larger clone; a read error is likely, and the protein shown is translated from the DNA. The V call is TRDV2, the J call TRDJ1; 9 bases are a match to TRDD3. The CDR3 is made up of 20 amino acids. Germline-derived CDR1 and CDR2 are GEAIGNYY and EKD. The CDR3 region is CACGTVHPTSGIRGADKLIF. CDR3 DNA sequence: TGTGCCTGTGGCACCGTGCATCCTACGTCGGGGATACGCGGGGCCGATAAACTCATCTTT.

This clone turned up a few times. A far bigger clonotype differs at one base, so this is likely a read error. Other DNA sequences in this specimen translate into the identical CDR3. The chain links TRDV2 to TRDJ1; 9 bases line up with TRDD3. This CDR3 is built from 20 residues. CDR1 GEAIGNYY and CDR2 EKD come from the germline V gene. V gave up 0 bases and J gave up 3 bases; unmatched junction bases: 19. The CDR3 DNA reads TGTGCCTGTGACACCGTGCACCCTACGTCGGGGATACGCGGGGCCGATAAACTCATCTTT. Protein product: CACDTVHPTSGIRGADKLIF.

As regards this clone: TCRdb records a much larger clone's protein for this DNA, with a difference at residue 14 that likely arises from a read error; the protein given is the translation of the DNA. The V gene is TRDV2, the J gene TRDJ1; D tentatively fits TRDD2 or TRDD3 (7 bases each). The germline V and J ends were trimmed by 1 base and 4 bases, with 27 bases remaining between them. The V gene's germline CDR1 is GEAIGNYY and CDR2 EKD. CDR3 length equals 19 residues. The CDR3 loop is CACDTAGFPTGAYRDKLIF. The CDR3 coding sequence is TGTGCCTGTGACACGGCGGGCTTTCCTACTGGGGCTTATCGCGATAAACTCATCTTT.

Turning to this clone: The TCRdb protein, from a much larger clone, departs from this DNA's translation at residue 9, likely by read error; the protein shown derives from the DNA. CDR3: CACDTAGFLTGAYGDKLIF. As DNA, the CDR3 is TGTGCCTGTGACACGGCGGGCTTTCTTACTGGGGCTTATGGCGATAAACTCATCTTT. The chain combines TRDV2 with TRDJ1, with 7 bases identical to TRDD3. Trimming at V came to 1 base and at J to 4 bases, leaving 20 bases not matched to a gene. The CDR3 sequence is 19 residues long. Germline V gives CDR1 GEAIGNYY, CDR2 EKD.

On this clone itself: TCRdb pairs this DNA with a much larger clone's protein that differs at residue 13, likely a read error; the protein shown was translated from the DNA. The V gene is TRDV2, the J gene TRDJ1; 8 positions agree with TRDD3. Germline V gene lookup returns CDR1 GEAIGNYY and CDR2 EKD. The CDR3 is 17 residues long. CDR3: CACDTIGIRPYTAKLIF. The CDR3 DNA reads TGTGCCTGTGACACGATCGGGATACGTCCTTACACCGCTAAACTCATCTTT.